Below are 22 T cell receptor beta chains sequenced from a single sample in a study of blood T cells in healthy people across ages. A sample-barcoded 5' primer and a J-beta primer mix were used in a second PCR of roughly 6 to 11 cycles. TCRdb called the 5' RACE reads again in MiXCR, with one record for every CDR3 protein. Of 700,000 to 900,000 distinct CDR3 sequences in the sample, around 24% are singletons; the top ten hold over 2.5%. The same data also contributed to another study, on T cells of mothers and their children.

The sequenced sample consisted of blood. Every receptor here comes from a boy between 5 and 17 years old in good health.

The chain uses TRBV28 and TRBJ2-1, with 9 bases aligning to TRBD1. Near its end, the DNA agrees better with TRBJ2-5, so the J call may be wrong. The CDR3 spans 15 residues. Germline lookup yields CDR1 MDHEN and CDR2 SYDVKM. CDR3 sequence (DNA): TGTGCCAGCAGTCTCTCCGGGACAGGGCGGAAGACCCAGTACTTC. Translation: CASSLSGTGRKTQYF.

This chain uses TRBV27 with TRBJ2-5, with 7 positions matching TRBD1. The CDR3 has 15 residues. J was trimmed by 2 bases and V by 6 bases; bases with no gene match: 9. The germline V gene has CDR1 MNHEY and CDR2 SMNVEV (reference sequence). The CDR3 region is CASSTMDRTQETQYF. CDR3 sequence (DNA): TGTGCCAGCAGCACTATGGACAGGACACAAGAGACCCAGTACTTC.

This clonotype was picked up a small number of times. CDR3 DNA: TGCAGTGTACTGGGACCCTCTGGAAACACCATATATTTT. Its protein product is CSVLGPSGNTIYF. This chain joins TRBV20-1 and TRBJ1-3, with D possibly being TRBD1 (5 bases). Germline-derived CDR1 and CDR2 are DFQATT and SNEGSKA (reference sequence). Trimming cost V 7 bases and J 0 bases, with 10 bases left between them. The CDR3 length is 13 residues.

The CDR3 spells CASSPISSGDSRYEQYF. CDR3 coding DNA: TGTGCCAGCTCACCAATCTCTAGCGGGGACTCACGGTACGAGCAGTACTTC. This rearrangement joins TRBV18 to TRBJ2-5; 9 nucleotides match TRBD2. The J call may be wrong; the DNA end is better matched by TRBJ2-7. This CDR3 has 17 amino acids. Germline CDR1 reads KGHSH; CDR2 reads LQKENI.

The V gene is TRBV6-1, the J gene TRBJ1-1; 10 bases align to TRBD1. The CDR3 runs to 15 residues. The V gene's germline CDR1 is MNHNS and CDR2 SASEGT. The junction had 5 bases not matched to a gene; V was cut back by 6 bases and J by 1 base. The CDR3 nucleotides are TGTGCCAGCAGGGCGGACAGGGGGAGGAACACTGAAGCTTTCTTT. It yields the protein CASRADRGRNTEAFF.

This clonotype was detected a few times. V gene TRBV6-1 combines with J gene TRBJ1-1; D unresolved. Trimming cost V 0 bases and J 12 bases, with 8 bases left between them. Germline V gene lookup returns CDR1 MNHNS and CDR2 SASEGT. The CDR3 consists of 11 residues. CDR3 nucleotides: TGTGCCAGCAGTGAAGCGTTCAGCACTTTCTTT. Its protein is CASSEAFSTFF.

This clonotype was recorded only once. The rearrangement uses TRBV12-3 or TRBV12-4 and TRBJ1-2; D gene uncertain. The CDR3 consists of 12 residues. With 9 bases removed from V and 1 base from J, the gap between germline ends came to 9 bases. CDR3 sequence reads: CASTWDNYGYTF. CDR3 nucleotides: TGTGCCAGTACTTGGGATAACTATGGCTACACCTTC.

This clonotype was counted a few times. CDR3 sequence: CASSPAGTTYEQYF. CDR3 coding DNA: TGTGCCAGCAGTCCCGCAGGAACTACCTACGAGCAGTACTTC. The J gene is TRBJ2-7, the V gene TRBV28; D ambiguous. The CDR3 totals 14 residues. Germline V CDR1 and CDR2: MDHEN, SYDVKM. The V gene lost 5 bases and the J gene lost 2 bases, with 13 bases spanning the gap. The variable domain in full, completed from reference TRBV28 and TRBJ2-7, reads DVKVTQSSRYLVKRTGEKVFLECVQDMDHENMFWYRQDPGLGLRLIYFSYDVKMKEKGDIPEGYSVSREKKERFSLILESASTNQTSMYLCASSPAGTTYEQYFGPGTRLTVT.

The CDR3 sequence is CASSPRIPLTDTQYF. Here the CDR3 DNA reads TGCGCCAGCAGCCCGAGGATTCCCCTCACAGATACGCAGTATTTT. The chain couples TRBV5-1 to TRBJ2-3; D is undetermined. V was cut by 4 bases and J by 2 bases, with 14 bases left in between. The CDR3 totals 15 residues. Germline CDR1 SGHRS, CDR2 YFSETQ.

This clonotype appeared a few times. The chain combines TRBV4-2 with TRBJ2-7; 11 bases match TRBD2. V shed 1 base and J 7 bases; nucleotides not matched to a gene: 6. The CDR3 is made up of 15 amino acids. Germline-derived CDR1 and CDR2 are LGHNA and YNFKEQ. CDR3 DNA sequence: TGTGCCAGCAGCCAAGGCACTAGCGGGGGTGGGGAGCAGTACTTC. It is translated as CASSQGTSGGGEQYF.

CDR3 bases: TGTGCCAGCAGTCGAGGGGGGGTCCATGAGCAGTTCTTC. This gives the protein CASSRGGVHEQFF. V and J are TRBV12-3 or TRBV12-4 and TRBJ2-1; perhaps TRBD2 as D (7 bases). V was cut by 5 bases and J by 8 bases, with 13 bases left in between. The CDR3 has 13 residues.

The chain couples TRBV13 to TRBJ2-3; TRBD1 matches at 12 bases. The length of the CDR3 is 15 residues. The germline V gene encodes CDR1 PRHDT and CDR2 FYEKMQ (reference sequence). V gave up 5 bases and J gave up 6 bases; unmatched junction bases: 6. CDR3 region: CASSRDRGRGDTQYF. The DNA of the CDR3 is TGTGCCAGCAGCCGGGACAGGGGGCGCGGGGATACGCAGTATTTT.

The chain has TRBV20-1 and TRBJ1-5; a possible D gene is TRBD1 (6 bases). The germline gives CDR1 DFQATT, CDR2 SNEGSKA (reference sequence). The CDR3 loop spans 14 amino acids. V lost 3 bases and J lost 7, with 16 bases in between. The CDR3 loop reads CSARATGAFQPQHF. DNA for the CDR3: TGCAGTGCTAGGGCGACAGGCGCGTTCCAGCCCCAGCATTTT.

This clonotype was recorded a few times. CDR3 bases: TGCGCCAGCAGCTTGGTAGGACAGGGCTCTGGGGCCAACGTCCTGACTTTC. This translates into CASSLVGQGSGANVLTF. The chain is built from TRBV5-1 and TRBJ2-6; 8 positions agree with TRBD1. The CDR3 runs to 17 residues. From germline, CDR1 is SGHRS and CDR2 YFSETQ. The J segment lost 0 bases and the V segment lost 0 bases, leaving 2 bases of the junction unmatched.

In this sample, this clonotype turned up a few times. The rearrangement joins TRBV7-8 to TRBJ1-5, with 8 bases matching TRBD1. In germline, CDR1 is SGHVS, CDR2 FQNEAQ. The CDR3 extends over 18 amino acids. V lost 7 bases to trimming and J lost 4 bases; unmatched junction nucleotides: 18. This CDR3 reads CASIQGPRGRRKNQPQHF. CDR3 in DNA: TGTGCCAGCATCCAGGGCCCCAGGGGGCGTCGGAAAAATCAGCCCCAGCATTTT. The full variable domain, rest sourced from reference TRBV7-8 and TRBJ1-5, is GAGVSQSPRYKVAKRGQDVALRCDPISGHVSLFWYQQALGQGPEFLTYFQNEAQLDKSGLPSDRFFAERPEGSVSTLKIQRTQQEDSAVYLCASIQGPRGRRKNQPQHFGDGTRLSIL.

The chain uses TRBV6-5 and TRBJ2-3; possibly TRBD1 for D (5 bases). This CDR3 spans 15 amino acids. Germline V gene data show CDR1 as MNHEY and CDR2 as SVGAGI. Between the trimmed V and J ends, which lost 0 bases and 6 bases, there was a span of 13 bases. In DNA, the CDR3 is TGTGCCAGCAGTTACTCGGGGCTAGTCATTGATACGCAGTATTTT. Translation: CASSYSGLVIDTQYF.

The CDR3 nucleotides are TGCGCCAGCAGTGAGGGACTAGCGGGGACTGGGGAGACCCAGTACTTC. This sequence encodes CASSEGLAGTGETQYF. The chain links TRBV10-2 to TRBJ2-5; TRBD2 agrees at 12 bases. Trimming at V came to 2 bases and at J to 5 bases, leaving 6 bases not matched to a gene. In germline, CDR1 is WSHSY, CDR2 SAAADI. The CDR3 totals 16 residues.

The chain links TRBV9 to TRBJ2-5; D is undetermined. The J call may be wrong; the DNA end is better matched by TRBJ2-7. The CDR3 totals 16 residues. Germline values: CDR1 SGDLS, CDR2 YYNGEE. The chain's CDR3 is CASSQTEQVSSYEQYF. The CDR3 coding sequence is TGTGCCAGCAGCCAAACGGAGCAGGTTAGCTCCTACGAGCAGTACTTC.

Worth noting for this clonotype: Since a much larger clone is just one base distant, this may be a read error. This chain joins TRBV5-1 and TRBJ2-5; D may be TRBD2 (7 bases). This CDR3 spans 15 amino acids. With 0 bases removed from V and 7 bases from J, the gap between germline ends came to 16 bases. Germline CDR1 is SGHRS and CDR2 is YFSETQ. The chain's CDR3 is CASSLAGGWGGTQYF. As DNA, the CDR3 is TGCGCCAGCAGCTTGGCGGGGGGCTGGGGAGGGACCCAGTACTTC. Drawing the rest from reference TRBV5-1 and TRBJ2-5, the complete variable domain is KAGVTQTPRYLIKTRGQQVTLSCSPISGHRSVSWYQQTPGQGLQFLFEYFSETQRNKGNFPGRFSGRQFSNSRSEMNVSTLELGDSALYLCASSLAGGWGGTQYFGPGTRLLVL.

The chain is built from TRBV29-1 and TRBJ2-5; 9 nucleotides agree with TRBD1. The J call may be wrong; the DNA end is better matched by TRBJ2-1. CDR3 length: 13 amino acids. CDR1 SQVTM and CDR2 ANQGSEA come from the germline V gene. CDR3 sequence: CSVLQGAPDEQFF. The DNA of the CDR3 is TGCAGCGTTTTACAGGGGGCTCCCGATGAGCAGTTCTTC.

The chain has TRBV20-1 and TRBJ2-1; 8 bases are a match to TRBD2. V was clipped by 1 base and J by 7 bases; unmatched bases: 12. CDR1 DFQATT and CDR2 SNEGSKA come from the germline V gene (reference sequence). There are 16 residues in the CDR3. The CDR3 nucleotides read TGCAGTGCTAGAGGGGGTCGAGCGGGGGTTAGGAATGAGCAGTTCTTC. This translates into CSARGGRAGVRNEQFF.

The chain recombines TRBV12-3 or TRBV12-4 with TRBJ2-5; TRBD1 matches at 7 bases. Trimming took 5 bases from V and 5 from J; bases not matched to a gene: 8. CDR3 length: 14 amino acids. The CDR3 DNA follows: TGTGCCAGCAGTCCACAGGGGATGGTGGAGACCCAGTACTTC. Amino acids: CASSPQGMVETQYF.